The clone carrying this TCR beta chain came up a few times. The antigen is undetermined. This specimen belongs to a study of identical twins. Study conclusions and caveats: In monozygotic twins, models underestimated the sharing of out-of-frame TCR alpha. Fewer insertions characterized abundant cord blood beta clonotypes, whereas memory repertoires showed none. Not following the same donors, the study drew its conclusions from cross-sectional statistical analysis.

The CDR3 sequence is 15 residues long. Trimming pared 4 bases from V and 6 bases from J, leaving 16 bases between. CDR1 and CDR2 (germline): SQVTM, ANQGSEA. The donor group consisted entirely of healthy Caucasians. TCRdb reprocessed the 5' RACE reads with MiXCR, giving one entry per CDR3 protein. The repertoire holds roughly 350,000 distinct CDR3 sequences, approximately 8.7% seen once, with under 10% in the top ten. The chain employs TRBV29-1 and TRBJ1-6; TRBD1 is a possible D gene (5 bases). Material for sequencing was naive T cells sorted from blood. The sequence came from a woman aged 50 to 65 in good health. CDR3: CSVAVSGDGNSPLHF. In DNA form, the CDR3 reads TGCAGCGTTGCGGTCTCGGGGGACGGTAATTCACCCCTCCACTTT.